The 30 T cell receptor beta chains given below trace back to one sample, sequenced in a study of HIV-infected patients and healthy controls. The repertoire came from unfractionated whole blood and reflected all unsorted peripheral T cells. Around 500 ng RNA was reverse transcribed with alpha and beta constant-region primers. Each of the alpha and beta chains got its own library through chain-specific third strand synthesis with indices. A single record per CDR3 protein comes from TCRdb applying MiXCR to the 5' RACE reads. In the table there are about 3,300 distinct CDR3 sequences, roughly 22% of which are singletons. The sample consisted of blood, taken before antiretroviral therapy. The origin of the receptors is an adult with HIV infection.

This chain uses TRBV10-1 with TRBJ2-2, with D unresolved. Germline lookup yields CDR1 WNHNN and CDR2 SYGVQD (reference sequence). The CDR3 is 12 amino acids. V shed 7 bases and J shed 0 bases, with 3 bases lying between them. The CDR3 nucleotides read TGCGCCAGCACCTCGAACACCGGGGAGCTGTTTTTT. The encoded protein is CASTSNTGELFF.

This clonotype is judged medium-sized. The rearrangement links TRBV6-4 to TRBJ2-3, with unresolved D. The CDR3 has 11 residues. In germline, CDR1 is MRHNA, CDR2 SNTAGT. The germline V and J ends were trimmed by 2 bases and 3 bases, with 0 bases remaining between them. The CDR3 bases are TGTGCCAGCAGTGACACAGATACGCAGTATTTT. Protein: CASSDTDTQYF.

The sample holds a few counts of this clonotype. The rearrangement joins TRBV2 to TRBJ1-1; the D is unclear. This CDR3 spans 12 amino acids. In germline, CDR1 is SNHLY, CDR2 FYNNEI. V lost 7 bases to trimming and J lost 1 base, with 7 bases between them. The CDR3 loop reads CASTGRNTEAFF. The CDR3 DNA sequence: TGTGCCAGCACCGGCAGGAACACTGAAGCTTTCTTT. Filled out from reference TRBV2 and TRBJ1-1, the complete variable domain reads EPEVTQTPSHQVTQMGQEVILRCVPISNHLYFYWYRQILGQKVEFLVSFYNNEISEKSEIFDDQFSVERPDGSNFTLKIRSTKLEDSAMYFCASTGRNTEAFFGQGTRLTVV.

This rearrangement joins TRBV9 to TRBJ2-1; D is uncertain. The V end lost 9 bases, the J end lost 8 bases, and 21 bases lay between the germline ends. The CDR3 totals 14 residues. CDR1 and CDR2 (germline): SGDLS, YYNGEE. The CDR3 spells CAITKVGWPDEQFF. CDR3 sequence (DNA): TGTGCCATCACGAAAGTGGGGTGGCCCGATGAGCAGTTCTTC.

This sequence joins TRBV30 and TRBJ2-1; 10 bases match TRBD2. Germline CDR1 GTSNPN, CDR2 SVGIG (reference sequence). V dropped 0 bases and J dropped 3; count of bases not matched to a gene: 8. This CDR3 has 17 residues. The CDR3 here is CAWSVDAGLAFYNEQFF. The CDR3 region has the DNA TGTGCCTGGAGTGTAGATGCGGGACTAGCGTTCTACAATGAGCAGTTCTTC.

The V call is TRBV6-6, the J call TRBJ2-4, with D maybe TRBD2 (6 bases). The V gene's germline CDR1 is MNHNY and CDR2 SVGAGI (reference sequence). V was cut by 8 bases and J by 0 bases, with 14 bases left in between. The CDR3 has 15 residues. The CDR3 here is CASRPGDLAKNIQYF. For the CDR3, the DNA is TGTGCCAGCCGACCGGGGGATCTAGCCAAAAACATTCAGTACTTC.

This clonotype is medium-sized by share. The V and J genes are TRBV19 and TRBJ1-3; D gene uncertain. CDR3 length: 15 amino acids. CDR1 is LNHDA and CDR2 is SQIVND in the germline V gene (reference sequence). With 6 bases removed from V and 5 bases from J, the gap between germline ends came to 17 bases. The CDR3 region is CASSPSRMNRNTIYF. CDR3 bases: TGTGCCAGTAGCCCAAGTAGAATGAATCGAAACACCATATATTTT.

This rearrangement joins TRBV15 to TRBJ1-5, with a tentative D call TRBD1 (6 bases). Trimming took off 5 bases at V and 1 base at J, with 12 bases between the two ends. Germline loops: CDR1 LNHNV, CDR2 YYDKDF (reference sequence). The CDR3 loop spans 15 amino acids. The CDR3 DNA sequence: TGTGCCACCAGCTACTCCGGACAGAGCAATCAGCCCCAGCATTTT. This codes for CATSYSGQSNQPQHF.

By sample share, this clonotype is medium-sized (0.01 to 0.1%). The chain joins TRBV6-5 to TRBJ1-2; TRBD1 is a possible D gene (6 bases). Germline values: CDR1 MNHEY, CDR2 SVGAGI. The CDR3 has 18 residues. The ends were cut back, 0 bases at V and 3 bases at J, with 20 bases in the middle. The CDR3 reads CASSYSGIGGGGHYGYTF. The CDR3 coding sequence is TGTGCCAGCAGTTACTCGGGAATCGGGGGGGGCGGACACTATGGCTACACCTTC.

The genes are TRBV19 and TRBJ1-5, with TRBD1 as a possible D gene (6 bases). V was pared by 8 bases and J by 0 bases, with 17 bases between. Germline V gene sequence: CDR1 LNHDA, CDR2 SQIVND (reference sequence). The CDR3 sequence is 16 residues long. The CDR3 region has the DNA TGTGCCAGTGCAGGGGAGGGGCGCAATAGCAATCAGCCCCAGCATTTT. Protein product: CASAGEGRNSNQPQHF.

Worth noting for this clonotype: A much larger clone is a single base away; this may be a read error. The chain carries TRBV5-5 and TRBJ2-3, with TRBD1 identical over 7 bases. Germline CDR1 reads SGHKS; CDR2 reads YYEKEE (reference sequence). The CDR3 consists of 15 residues. The trim removed 2 bases at V and 1 base at J, leaving 4 bases unmatched. Here the CDR3 DNA reads TGTGCCAGCAGCTTAGGGGGCTATGGCACAGATACGCAGTATTTT. Translation: CASSLGGYGTDTQYF.

This clonotype is categorized as large (0.1 to 1%). The rearrangement uses TRBV6-5 and TRBJ2-1, with D maybe TRBD1 (6 bases). Trimming removed 2 bases at V and 6 bases at J, with 11 bases between. The V gene's germline CDR1 is MNHEY and CDR2 SVGAGI. This CDR3 has 14 residues. The CDR3 region has the DNA TGTGCCAGCAGTTACGAGGGACAAGCCAATGAGCAGTTCTTC. Residues: CASSYEGQANEQFF.

About this clonotype: A read error is possible here, since a much larger clone lies one base away. The chain uses TRBV5-1 and TRBJ1-2, with D possibly TRBD1 on 5 matching bases. CDR1 is SGHRS and CDR2 is YFSETQ in the germline V gene. The length of the CDR3 is 16 residues. The CDR3 sequence: CVSSPPSGGWDYGYTF. The CDR3 nucleotides are TGCGTCAGCAGCCCCCCTTCCGGGGGATGGGACTATGGCTACACCTTC.

In the case of this clonotype: The CDR3 does not end in the conserved phenylalanine or tryptophan, so this is likely a read error. The chain carries TRBV27 and TRBJ2-1, with TRBD2 matching over 11 bases. The CDR3 totals 16 residues. V shed 6 bases and J 7 bases; nucleotides not matched to a gene: 11. Per the germline V gene, CDR1 is MNHEY and CDR2 is SMNVEV (reference sequence). The CDR3: CASSGLAGGLSNEQFL. For the CDR3, the DNA is TGTGCCAGCAGCGGGCTAGCGGGGGGCCTCTCAAATGAGCAGTTCTTA.

J is TRBJ2-3 and V is TRBV20-1; 8 positions agree with TRBD2. V lost 3 bases to trimming and J lost 1 base; unmatched junction nucleotides: 3. CDR3 length: 14 amino acids. The germline V gene encodes CDR1 DFQATT and CDR2 SNEGSKA (reference sequence). The CDR3 DNA reads as TGCAGTGCTAGCACAGCGGGGGGCACAGATACGCAGTATTTT. Protein product: CSASTAGGTDTQYF.

Points on this clonotype: Sequence at one end of the junction differs from germline and may be a read error. This chain joins TRBV5-1 and TRBJ1-1, with TRBD1 identical over 7 bases. The CDR3 runs 14 residues. Germline V gives CDR1 SGHRS, CDR2 YFSETQ. CDR3 bases: TGCGCCAGCAGCTCGGGGACAGCGAACACTGAAGATTTCTTT. Amino acids: CASSSGTANTEDFF.

This clonotype turned up a few times. The chain has TRBV7-6 and TRBJ2-7, with TRBD2 matching over 8 bases. Trimming cost V 5 bases and J 2 bases; bases outside gene matches: 5. Germline V gene sequence: CDR1 SGHVS, CDR2 FNYEAQ. The CDR3 contains 14 residues. The CDR3 is CASSSSGATYEQYF. The CDR3 DNA is TGTGCCAGCAGCAGTAGCGGGGCGACCTACGAGCAGTACTTC.

The chain employs TRBV5-4 and TRBJ2-1; D assignment may be TRBD1 or TRBD2 (6 bases each). CDR3 length equals 16 residues. CDR1 and CDR2 (germline): SGHNT, YYREEE (reference sequence). Deletions cut 1 base from V and 2 bases from J, with 13 bases between. DNA for the CDR3: TGTGCCAGCAGCTTGAAATCGGGGGCCGCCTACAATGAGCAGTTCTTC. Residues: CASSLKSGAAYNEQFF.

This clonotype was observed a few times. The V and J genes are TRBV3-1 and TRBJ1-1; D gene unclear. The CDR3 contains 13 residues. The germline V and J ends were trimmed by 2 bases and 8 bases, with 12 bases remaining between them. Germline V gene sequence: CDR1 LGHDT, CDR2 YNNKEL (reference sequence). The CDR3 DNA follows: TGTGCCAGCAGCCAAACCCCCACGGTAGAAGCTTTCTTT. The encoded protein is CASSQTPTVEAFF.

This clonotype was counted between two and nine times. The chain uses TRBV9 and TRBJ2-3; perhaps TRBD1 as D (5 bases). V shed 4 bases and J shed 1 base, with 10 bases lying between them. Looked up from germline, CDR1 is SGDLS and CDR2 is YYNGEE. This CDR3 has 14 residues. CDR3 DNA sequence: TGTGCCAGCAGCTCAGGGTCGGGCACAGATACGCAGTATTTT. Encoded protein: CASSSGSGTDTQYF. Supplemented by reference TRBV9 and TRBJ2-3, the full variable domain reads DSGVTQTPKHLITATGQRVTLRCSPRSGDLSVYWYQQSLDQGLQFLIQYYNGEERAKGNILERFSAQQFPDLHSELNLSSLELGDSALYFCASSSGSGTDTQYFGPGTRLTVL.

This clonotype is termed medium-sized (0.01 to 0.1%). V usage is TRBV5-1 and J usage is TRBJ1-1; 8 bases are shared with TRBD1. The germline V gene encodes CDR1 SGHRS and CDR2 YFSETQ. V dropped 3 bases and J dropped 7; count of bases not matched to a gene: 2. The CDR3 is made up of 12 amino acids. This CDR3 is CASSYGQGEAFF. The CDR3 DNA follows: TGCGCCAGCAGCTATGGACAGGGTGAAGCTTTCTTT.

This clonotype was counted only a few times. The rearrangement links TRBV2 to TRBJ1-6, with a weak D call TRBD1 (5 bases). The germline V gene encodes CDR1 SNHLY and CDR2 FYNNEI. This CDR3 is 16 amino acids long. Between the trimmed V and J ends, which lost 6 bases and 0 bases, there was a span of 12 bases. The CDR3 DNA reads as TGTGCCAGCAGGGGGACTGGGAGCTCCTATAATTCACCCCTCCACTTT. Its translation: CASRGTGSSYNSPLHF.

By proportion, this clonotype is medium-sized (0.01 to 0.1%). V gene TRBV20-1 combines with J gene TRBJ2-5, with D tentatively TRBD2 (5 bases). The CDR3 sequence is 14 residues long. Germline values: CDR1 DFQATT, CDR2 SNEGSKA (reference sequence). Trimming took off 5 bases at V and 2 bases at J, with 15 bases between the two ends. This CDR3 is CSAARGSSQETQYF. The CDR3 DNA reads as TGCAGTGCTGCCCGGGGTAGCTCTCAAGAGACCCAGTACTTC.

The table lists this clonotype with a few counts. This chain's CDR3 is CASSDWGAKGRYGYTF. Written as DNA, the CDR3 is TGTGCCAGCAGTGATTGGGGGGCAAAGGGTCGGTATGGCTACACCTTC. This chain joins TRBV25-1 and TRBJ1-2; weak D call: TRBD1 (6 bases). Germline CDR1 MGHDK, CDR2 SYGVNS. Trimming cost V 3 bases and J 5 bases, with 19 bases left between them. This CDR3 comprises 16 residues.

This clonotype is large. V usage is TRBV18 and J usage is TRBJ1-1, with no clear D. This CDR3 has 14 residues. Germline V gives CDR1 KGHSH, CDR2 LQKENI. The V and J ends lost 6 bases and 0 bases respectively, with 11 bases between them. CDR3 nucleotide sequence: TGTGCCAGCTCCCCCTCCGTACTGAACACTGAAGCTTTCTTT. It codes for CASSPSVLNTEAFF.

This rearrangement joins TRBV6-6 to TRBJ1-2; D is unresolved. The CDR3 has 17 amino acids. V lost 7 bases and J 3 bases, leaving 24 bases between the germline ends. Per the germline V gene, CDR1 is MNHNY and CDR2 is SVGAGI (reference sequence). CDR3 nucleotides: TGTGCCAGCAAAAAAACGGAAGTGGGATCCACCCACTATGGCTACACCTTC. Translating it yields CASKKTEVGSTHYGYTF.

This clonotype was detected once. One end of the junction is discordant with germline, which a read error may explain. The CDR3 spells CATSRDLTLNAEAFF. The CDR3 nucleotides read TGTGCCACCAGCAGAGATTTGACCCTGAACGCTGAAGCTTTCTTT. V usage is TRBV15 and J usage is TRBJ1-1; D unresolved. The CDR3 has 15 residues. In germline, CDR1 is LNHNV, CDR2 YYDKDF (reference sequence).

Relative to its sample, this clonotype is large. This chain links TRBV12-3 or TRBV12-4 with TRBJ2-3; 11 bases are a match to TRBD2. There are 16 residues in the CDR3. V was clipped by 5 bases and J by 3 bases; unmatched bases: 7. The CDR3 protein is CASSPYSGGGTDTQYF. CDR3 DNA sequence: TGTGCCAGCAGTCCCTATAGCGGGGGGGGAACAGATACGCAGTATTTT.

This clonotype was detected a few times. The chain links TRBV11-3 to TRBJ2-1; 10 bases match TRBD2. Trimming took 1 base from V and 7 from J; bases not matched to a gene: 7. Germline CDR1 reads SGHNT; CDR2 reads YENEEA. The CDR3 is 16 residues long. CDR3 DNA sequence: TGTGCCAGCAGCTTAGTAATCGGACTAGCGGATAATGAGCAGTTCTTC. This sequence encodes CASSLVIGLADNEQFF.

By share, this clonotype ranks as medium-sized. This sequence joins TRBV5-1 and TRBJ1-2, with D perhaps matching TRBD1 (5 bases). CDR1 is SGHRS, CDR2 YFSETQ, per germline. This CDR3 is 14 amino acids long. V lost 4 bases and J lost 5, with 15 bases in between. The CDR3 DNA reads as TGCGCCAGCAGCACCCCACAGGAGAAGTATGGCTACACCTTC. This encodes CASSTPQEKYGYTF.